A single count supports the clone carrying this T cell receptor (beta chain). Its antigen is not known. This specimen belongs to a study of cytomegalovirus exposure and HLA in healthy donors. This PCR relied on a set of 60 Vbeta primers and 13 Jbeta primers. TCRdb keeps only in-frame clones here, not all; method: immunoSEQ multiplex PCR. The sample carries roughly 100,000 clones, over 70% recorded once. Notes on the study in general: Immune exposure information available was restricted to CMV serostatus. Among the sequence variants, a highly shared cluster was likely an artifact of sequencing. Among TCR sequences, most were rare, though some public TCRs appeared in many donors.

The specimen sequenced was PBMCs. The clonotype originates from a male donor in good health and CMV-seronegative.

CDR3: CASSLDGGEYGYTF. As DNA, the CDR3 is TGTGCCAGCAGCTTGGATGGCGGGGAGTATGGCTACACCTTC. The V call is TRBV5-4, the J call TRBJ1-2; D unresolved. The V gene lost 0 bases and the J gene lost 5 bases, with 11 bases spanning the gap. Germline CDR1 SGHNT, CDR2 YYREEE (reference sequence). The CDR3 extends over 14 amino acids.